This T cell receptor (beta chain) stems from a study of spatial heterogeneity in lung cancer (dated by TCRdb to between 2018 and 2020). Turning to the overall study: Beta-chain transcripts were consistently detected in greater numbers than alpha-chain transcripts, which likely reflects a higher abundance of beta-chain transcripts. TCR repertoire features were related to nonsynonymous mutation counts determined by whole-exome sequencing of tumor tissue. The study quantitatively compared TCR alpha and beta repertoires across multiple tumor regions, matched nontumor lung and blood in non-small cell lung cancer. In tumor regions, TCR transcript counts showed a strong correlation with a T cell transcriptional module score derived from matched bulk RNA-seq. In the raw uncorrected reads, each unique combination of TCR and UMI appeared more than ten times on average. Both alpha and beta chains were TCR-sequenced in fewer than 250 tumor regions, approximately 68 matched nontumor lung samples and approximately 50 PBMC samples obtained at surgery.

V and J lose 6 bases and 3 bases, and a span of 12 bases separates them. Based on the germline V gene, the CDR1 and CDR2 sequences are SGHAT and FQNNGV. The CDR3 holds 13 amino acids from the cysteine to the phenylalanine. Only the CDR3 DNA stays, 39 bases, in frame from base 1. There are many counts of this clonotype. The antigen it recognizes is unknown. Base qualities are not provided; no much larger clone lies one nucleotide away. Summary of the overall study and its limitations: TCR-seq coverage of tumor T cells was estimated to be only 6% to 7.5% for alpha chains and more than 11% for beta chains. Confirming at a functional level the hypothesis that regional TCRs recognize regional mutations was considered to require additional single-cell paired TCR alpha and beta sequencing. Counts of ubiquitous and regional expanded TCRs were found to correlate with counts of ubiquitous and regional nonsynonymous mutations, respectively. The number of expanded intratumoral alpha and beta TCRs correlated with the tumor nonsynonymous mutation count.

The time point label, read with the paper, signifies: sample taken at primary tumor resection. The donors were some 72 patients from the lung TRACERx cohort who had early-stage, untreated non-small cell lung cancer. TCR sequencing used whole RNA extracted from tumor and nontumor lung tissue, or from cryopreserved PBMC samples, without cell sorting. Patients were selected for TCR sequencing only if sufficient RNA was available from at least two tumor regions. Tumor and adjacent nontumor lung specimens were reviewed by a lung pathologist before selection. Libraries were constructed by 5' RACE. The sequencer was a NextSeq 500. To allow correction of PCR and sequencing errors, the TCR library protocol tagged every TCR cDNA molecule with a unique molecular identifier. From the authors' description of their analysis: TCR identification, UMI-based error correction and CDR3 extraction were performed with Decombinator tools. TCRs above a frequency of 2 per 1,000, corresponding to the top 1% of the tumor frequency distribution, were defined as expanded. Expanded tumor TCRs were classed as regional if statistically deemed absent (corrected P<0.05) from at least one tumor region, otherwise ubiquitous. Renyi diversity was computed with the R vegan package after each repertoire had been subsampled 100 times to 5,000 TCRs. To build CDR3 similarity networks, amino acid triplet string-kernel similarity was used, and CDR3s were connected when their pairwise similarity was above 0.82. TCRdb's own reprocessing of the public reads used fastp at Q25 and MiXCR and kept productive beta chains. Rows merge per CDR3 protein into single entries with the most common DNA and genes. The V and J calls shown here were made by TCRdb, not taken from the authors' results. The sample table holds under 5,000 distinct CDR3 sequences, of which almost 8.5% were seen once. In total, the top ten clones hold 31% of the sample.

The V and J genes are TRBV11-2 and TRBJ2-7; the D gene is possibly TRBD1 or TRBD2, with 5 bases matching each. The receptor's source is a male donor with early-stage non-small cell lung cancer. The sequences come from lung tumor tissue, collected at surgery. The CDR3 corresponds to CASSLGRNYEQYF. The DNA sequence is TGTGCCAGCAGTCTGGGACGGAACTACGAGCAGTACTTC.